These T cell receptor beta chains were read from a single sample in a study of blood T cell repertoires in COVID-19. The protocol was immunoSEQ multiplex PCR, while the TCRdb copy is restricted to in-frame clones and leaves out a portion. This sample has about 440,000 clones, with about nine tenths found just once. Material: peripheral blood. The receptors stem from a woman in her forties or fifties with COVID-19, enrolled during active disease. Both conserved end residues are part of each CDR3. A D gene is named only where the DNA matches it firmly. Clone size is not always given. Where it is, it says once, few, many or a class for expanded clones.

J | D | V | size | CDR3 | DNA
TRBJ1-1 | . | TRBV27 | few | CASRTGDTEAFF | TGTGCCAGCAGGACCGGGGACACTGAAGCTTTCTTT
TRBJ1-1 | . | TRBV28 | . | CASTEGGTLAEAFF | TGTGCCAGCACCGAGGGGGGGACGTTGGCTGAAGCTTTCTTT
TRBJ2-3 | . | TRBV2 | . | CASGRADTQYF | TGTGCCAGCGGTCGGGCAGATACGCAGTATTTT
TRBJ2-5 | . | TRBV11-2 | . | CASSFEFGAQYF | TGTGCCAGCAGCTTTGAGTTCGGGGCCCAGTACTTC
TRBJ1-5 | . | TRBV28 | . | CASSVGAGGRSSNQPQHF | TGTGCCAGCAGTGTGGGAGCGGGGGGTAGGTCTAGCAATCAGCCCCAGCATTTT
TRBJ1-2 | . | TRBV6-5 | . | CASSPNPGNKGGYTF | TGTGCCAGCAGTCCCAACCCAGGGAATAAGGGTGGCTACACCTTC
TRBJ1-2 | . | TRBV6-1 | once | CASSEQGTSYYGYTF | TGTGCCAGCAGTGAACAGGGGACATCTTATTATGGCTACACCTTC
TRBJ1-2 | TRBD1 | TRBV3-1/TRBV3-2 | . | CASSQDLQDRGNYGYTF | TGTGCCAGCAGCCAAGATCTACAGGACAGGGGCAACTATGGCTACACCTTC
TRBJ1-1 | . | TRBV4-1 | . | CASSTGRPNTEAFF | TGCGCCAGCAGTACCGGGAGACCGAACACTGAAGCTTTCTTT
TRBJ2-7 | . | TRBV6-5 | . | CASRQGLFIHF | TGTGCCAGCAGGCAGGGCCTATTCATCCACTTC
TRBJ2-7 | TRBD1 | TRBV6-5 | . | CASIWNSGGSYEQYF | TGTGCCAGCATTTGGAACTCAGGGGGCTCCTACGAGCAGTACTTC
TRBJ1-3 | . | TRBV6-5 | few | CASSKRGSGNTIYF | TGTGCCAGCAGTAAAAGGGGTTCTGGAAACACCATATATTTT
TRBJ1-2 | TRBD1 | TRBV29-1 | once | CSVGTGDYGYTF | TGCAGCGTTGGGACAGGGGACTATGGCTACACCTTC
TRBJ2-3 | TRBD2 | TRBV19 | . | CASSILTSGGADTQYF | TGTGCCAGTAGTATCCTGACTAGCGGGGGAGCAGATACGCAGTATTTT
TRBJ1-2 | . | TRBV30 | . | CAWSGPAVHGYTF | TGTGCCTGGAGCGGTCCCGCGGTACATGGCTACACCTTC
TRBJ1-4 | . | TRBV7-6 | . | CASGGGAGTTNEKLFF | TGTGCCAGCGGAGGTGGGGCGGGGACAACTAATGAAAAACTGTTTTTT